This T cell receptor (beta chain) was identified during a study of blood T cell repertoires in COVID-19 (dated by TCRdb to about 2020). About the investigation overall: The collaborator samples originated in the United States, Italy and Spain and spanned the acute and convalescent phases of COVID-19. Where available, HLA class I and class II types were obtained from metadata supplied by the sample provider rather than from assay-based typing. A freely available public database, intended as a resource for researchers studying the immune response to SARS-CoV-2, is where the repertoires were released. Nearly every sample came with metadata listing a de-identified subject ID, COVID-19 status, age in years and sex. The prospective study material was composed of cDNA or gDNA derived from T cells, B-cell-depleted T cells, or PBMCs. The samples were drawn from the first 160 participants of the ongoing ImmuneRACE study and from 1,254 subjects provided by 6 global collaborators. Subjects who had been exposed to COVID-19, were actively infected with it, or had recovered from it provided the deeply sampled blood TCRbeta repertoires that made up the dataset.

The collaborating institutions used their own protocols to collect whole blood in K2EDTA tubes. For TCRbeta analysis, collaborator samples were shipped as frozen whole blood, as isolated PBMCs, or as DNA extracted from either sample type. Concerning this clone: Which antigen it targets is not known. One base away there is no much larger clone; base qualities are not given.

TCRbeta CDR3 regions were amplified from genomic DNA by means of the immunoSEQ Assay, a bias-controlled multiplex PCR. On the authors' methods: The number of nucleated cells in each sample was estimated by amplification of reference gene primers within the assay. To quantify the absolute abundance of each unique TCRbeta CDR3 rearrangement, sequence reads were collapsed and filtered. For each sample, productive Simpson clonality was calculated by taking the square root of Simpson's diversity index across productive rearrangements. TCRdb holds this immuneACCESS table with in-frame rearrangements only. Some clones are missing; in checked studies, unresolved V genes explain under half, and the rest has no known cause. D and trimming come from the DNA, and the V and J calls and clone size come from that table. This sample comprises about 70,000 clones, roughly 80% of them detected only once. The ten largest make up about 0.83% of the sample.

In the germline V gene (reference sequence), CDR1 corresponds to DFQATT and CDR2 to SNEGSKA. V ends up 3 bases short and J 3 bases short, with an unmatched junction base count of 12. Spanning cysteine to phenylalanine, the CDR3 consists of 17 amino acids. CDR3 DNA is the only sequence kept; it has 51 bases, read in frame from the first base. Here is what the overall study found, with its caveats: The quantity of clinical and demographic metadata differed by source and by participant and was supplied without curation.

Specimen: peripheral blood. The receptor comes from a woman in her 70s with acute or convalescent COVID-19. The sequence is built from TRBV20-1 and TRBJ1-5; 9 bases in the middle match TRBD1. The nucleotide sequence is given as TGCAGTGCTAGTCCGGGACAGGGTTTGTCGTCCAATCAGCCCCAGCATTTT. This is translated as CSASPGQGLSSNQPQHF.